One sample yielded the 32 T cell receptor beta chains listed below, sequenced in a study of cytomegalovirus exposure and HLA in healthy donors. A multiplex PCR was run with 60 Vbeta primers and 13 Jbeta primers. Sequencing used immunoSEQ multiplex PCR; TCRdb keeps in-frame clones, though not all of them. The sample lists more than 200,000 clones, approximately 70% occurring once. The sequenced material came from PBMCs. Source of these receptors: a man aged 40-49 years in good health and CMV-seropositive.

The chain links TRBV19 to TRBJ2-5; unclear D gene. Germline V gene data show CDR1 as LNHDA and CDR2 as SQIVND (reference sequence). The CDR3 runs to 13 residues. V shed 1 base and J shed 5 bases, with 8 bases lying between them. CDR3 amino acids: CASSIVYMETQYF. In DNA, the CDR3 is TGTGCCAGTAGTATAGTTTACATGGAGACCCAGTACTTC.

This chain joins TRBV7-8 and TRBJ2-1; weak D call: TRBD2 (6 bases). Germline V gives CDR1 SGHVS, CDR2 FQNEAQ. The CDR3 has 14 amino acids. V dropped 5 bases and J dropped 12 bases, with 20 bases sitting between them. CDR3 region: CASSPSLGGWGQFF. DNA of the CDR3: TGTGCCAGCAGCCCCTCCCTCGGGGGTTGGGGGCAGTTCTTC.

This clone was seen a few times. The chain joins TRBV6-1 to TRBJ2-7, with 7 bases that match TRBD2. The CDR3 length is 14 residues. Germline V lookup: CDR1 MNHNS, CDR2 SASEGT. J lost 7 bases, V lost 2 bases, and 8 bases had no gene match. The CDR3: CASSESGVGWEQYF. The CDR3 nucleotides are TGTGCCAGCAGTGAAAGCGGGGTGGGTTGGGAGCAGTACTTC.

The chain has TRBV5-1 and TRBJ1-1; 9 bases map to TRBD1. Per germline, CDR1 SGHRS and CDR2 YFSETQ. CDR3 length: 17 residues. Trimming cost V 4 bases and J 0 bases; bases outside gene matches: 10. CDR3 residues: CASSPWGTGLMNTEAFF. CDR3 coding DNA: TGCGCCAGCAGCCCTTGGGGGACAGGGCTTATGAACACTGAAGCTTTCTTT.

The chain combines TRBV5-1 with TRBJ1-1; TRBD1 might be the D (6 bases). CDR3 length: 16 residues. The germline CDR1 and CDR2 sequences are SGHRS and YFSETQ. The V end lost 0 bases, the J end lost 4 bases, and 16 bases lay between the germline ends. The CDR3 reads CASSLGGHSLITEAFF. The CDR3 DNA follows: TGCGCCAGCAGCTTGGGGGGACACTCATTGATCACTGAAGCTTTCTTT.

The chain uses TRBV4-2 and TRBJ2-1; tentative D call: TRBD2 (6 bases). This CDR3 has 14 residues. Trimming removed 0 bases at V and 10 bases at J, with 13 bases between. CDR1 and CDR2 from the germline V gene are LGHNA and YNFKEQ. The CDR3 DNA reads as TGTGCCAGCAGCCAAGATCCCGGGGGATGGGAGCAGTTCTTC. It specifies CASSQDPGGWEQFF.

The chain carries TRBV5-1 and TRBJ2-5; a weak D match, TRBD1 (5 bases). The germline gives CDR1 SGHRS, CDR2 YFSETQ. The CDR3 extends over 16 amino acids. Trimming took off 7 bases at V and 0 bases at J, with 19 bases between the two ends. The CDR3 sequence: CASGEWGRSNQETQYF. The CDR3 region has the DNA TGCGCCAGCGGGGAATGGGGCCGCTCAAACCAAGAGACCCAGTACTTC.

V usage is TRBV6-4 and J usage is TRBJ1-6, with D unclear. V lost 4 bases and J lost 10, with 11 bases in between. This CDR3 region has 13 residues. The germline V gene has CDR1 MRHNA and CDR2 SNTAGT. In nucleotides, the CDR3 is TGTGCCAGCAGTGCGACAACGGGGTCACCCCTCCACTTT. It yields the protein CASSATTGSPLHF.

This chain connects TRBV6-4 to TRBJ2-2, with a tentative D call TRBD2 (7 bases). The germline V gene has CDR1 MRHNA and CDR2 SNTAGT. The CDR3 sequence is 16 residues long. V was pared by 0 bases and J by 5 bases, with 13 bases between. The CDR3 is CASSDSGGPRTGELFF. The CDR3 DNA reads TGTGCCAGCAGTGACTCCGGGGGGCCGAGGACCGGGGAGCTGTTTTTT.

J is TRBJ1-2 and V is TRBV7-2, with D tentatively TRBD1 (6 bases). Per the germline V gene, CDR1 is SGHTA and CDR2 is FQGNSA. V shed 4 bases and J shed 8 bases, with 8 bases lying between them. CDR3 length: 11 amino acids. CDR3 coding DNA: TGTGCCAGCAGCTCCCAGGGGGGCTACACCTTC. Translation gives CASSSQGGYTF.

The chain recombines TRBV2 with TRBJ2-1; 7 bases are shared with TRBD1. The CDR3 totals 13 residues. Germline V gives CDR1 SNHLY, CDR2 FYNNEI. Losses at the gene ends were 8 bases for V and 5 bases for J; bases not matched to a gene: 6. The CDR3 bases are TGTGCCAGCGACAGGGCGGTCGACAATGAGCAGTTCTTC. This gives the protein CASDRAVDNEQFF.

This clone was detected a few times. This chain links TRBV19 with TRBJ2-2; a possible D gene is TRBD1 (5 bases). The CDR3 runs 12 residues. The V gene lost 9 bases and the J gene lost 7 bases, with 12 bases spanning the gap. The germline V gene encodes CDR1 LNHDA and CDR2 SQIVND (reference sequence). The CDR3 sequence is CASRAGNGELFF. The CDR3 region has the DNA TGTGCCAGCCGCGCAGGGAACGGGGAGCTGTTTTTT.

On this clone itself: The CDR3 carries no conserved terminal phenylalanine or tryptophan, so it likely arises from a read error. This chain connects TRBV5-1 to TRBJ1-2; TRBD1 matches at 7 bases. Germline CDR1 reads SGHRS; CDR2 reads YFSETQ. The CDR3 runs to 14 residues. Trimming at V came to 4 bases and at J to 2 bases, leaving 5 bases not matched to a gene. The CDR3 reads CASSTGTVNYGYTS. In nucleotides, the CDR3 is TGCGCCAGCAGCACCGGGACAGTGAACTATGGCTACACCTCC.

V and J are TRBV9 and TRBJ2-4; D possibly corresponds to TRBD2 (7 bases). Germline V gives CDR1 SGDLS, CDR2 YYNGEE. With 0 bases removed from V and 8 bases from J, the gap between germline ends came to 18 bases. CDR3 length: 16 residues. The CDR3 reads CASSVGGGGGRDIQYF. In DNA form, the CDR3 reads TGTGCCAGCAGCGTAGGGGGGGGCGGGGGCAGGGACATTCAGTACTTC. The whole variable domain, filled in from reference TRBV9 and TRBJ2-4, reads DSGVTQTPKHLITATGQRVTLRCSPRSGDLSVYWYQQSLDQGLQFLIQYYNGEERAKGNILERFSAQQFPDLHSELNLSSLELGDSALYFCASSVGGGGGRDIQYFGAGTRLSVL.

This sequence joins TRBV4-1 and TRBJ2-5; D is uncertain. The germline gives CDR1 MGHRA, CDR2 YSYEKL. The V end lost 1 base, the J end lost 0 bases, and 6 bases lay between the germline ends. This CDR3 contains 14 residues. The chain's CDR3 is CASSQVAYQETQYF. The CDR3 bases are TGCGCCAGCAGCCAAGTGGCATACCAAGAGACCCAGTACTTC.

The rearrangement uses TRBV2 and TRBJ1-4; maybe TRBD1 (6 bases). With 1 base removed from V and 5 bases from J, the gap between germline ends came to 14 bases. CDR1 is SNHLY, CDR2 FYNNEI, per germline. The CDR3 totals 16 residues. The CDR3, as DNA: TGTGCCAGCAGTGAAGGAACACAGGGATTAAATGAAAAACTGTTTTTT. Translation: CASSEGTQGLNEKLFF.

The CDR3 nucleotides read TGTGCCAGTGCACCAACTAGCGAGAGCTCCTACGAGCAGTACTTC. Protein sequence: CASAPTSESSYEQYF. This sequence joins TRBV6-1 and TRBJ2-7, with 7 bases fitting TRBD2. From germline, CDR1 is MNHNS and CDR2 SASEGT. This CDR3 region has 15 residues. Trimming removed 9 bases from V and 0 bases from J; junction bases left unmatched: 11.

There are a few counts of this clone. V gene TRBV6-5 combines with J gene TRBJ2-7; 8 positions match TRBD1. The J segment lost 0 bases and the V segment lost 7 bases, leaving 5 bases of the junction unmatched. Per germline, CDR1 MNHEY and CDR2 SVGAGI. This CDR3 contains 14 residues. The CDR3 loop is CASKGTGDSYEQYF. CDR3 DNA sequence: TGTGCCAGCAAGGGGACAGGCGACTCCTACGAGCAGTACTTC.

The chain carries TRBV7-6 and TRBJ1-1; no clear D gene. V was pared by 3 bases and J by 8 bases, with 22 bases between. There are 16 residues in the CDR3. Germline V gene lookup returns CDR1 SGHVS and CDR2 FNYEAQ. CDR3: CASSLLGNGGSIEAFF. CDR3 in DNA: TGTGCCAGCAGCTTGTTAGGCAATGGCGGGAGTATCGAAGCTTTCTTT.

This clone has only one observation. The chain's CDR3 is CASSLIHRGEQYF. For the CDR3, the DNA is TGTGCCAGCAGCTTGATCCACAGGGGCGAGCAGTACTTC. V usage is TRBV5-4 and J usage is TRBJ2-5; 7 bases align to TRBD1. The J call may not be correct, given that the DNA end is closer to TRBJ2-7. The germline gives CDR1 SGHNT, CDR2 YYREEE (reference sequence). The CDR3 is 13 amino acids.

The chain combines TRBV27 with TRBJ1-2; D may be TRBD1 (6 bases). The CDR3 runs to 13 residues. Trimming cost V 6 bases and J 6 bases, with 14 bases left between them. The V gene's germline CDR1 is MNHEY and CDR2 SMNVEV (reference sequence). CDR3 in amino acids: CASSQREGDGYTF. Written as DNA, the CDR3 is TGTGCCAGCAGCCAGAGGGAGGGGGATGGCTACACCTTC.

This chain connects TRBV23-1 to TRBJ2-3; D might be TRBD2 (5 bases). Being an ORF, TRBV23-1 has a function that is uncertain. The V and J ends lost 7 bases and 7 bases respectively, with 27 bases between them. CDR3 length: 17 residues. Here the CDR3 DNA reads TGCGCCAGCACCGTTTTGTTAAGGGCAGACGGGGTCCATACGCAGTATTTT. This sequence encodes CASTVLLRADGVHTQYF.

The chain carries TRBV4-2 and TRBJ1-1, with D unclear. The CDR3 is 16 residues long. Germline V gene sequence: CDR1 LGHNA, CDR2 YNFKEQ. V gave up 4 bases and J gave up 1 base, with 16 bases separating them. CDR3 protein: CASSPSSLAGNTEAFF. DNA of the CDR3: TGTGCCAGCAGCCCCTCCTCCCTGGCGGGGAACACTGAAGCTTTCTTT.

The chain uses TRBV7-9 and TRBJ1-6; 11 bases match TRBD1. The junction had 4 bases not matched to a gene; V was cut back by 5 bases and J by 7 bases. The CDR3 covers 15 residues. Per the germline V gene, CDR1 is SEHNR and CDR2 is FQNEAQ (reference sequence). DNA for the CDR3: TGTGCCAGCAGCACGGGACAGGGGGGGAATTCACCCCTCCACTTT. It encodes CASSTGQGGNSPLHF.

Regarding this clone: Different DNA sequences within this sample yield the same CDR3. The chain is built from TRBV5-1 and TRBJ2-7; TRBD2 agrees at 12 bases. Germline trimming cut 4 bases from V and 6 bases from J; bases unmatched to any gene: 17. Germline V gene sequence: CDR1 SGHRS, CDR2 YFSETQ. The CDR3 runs 18 residues. In nucleotides, the CDR3 is TGCGCCAGCAGCCCAGGAAGAGGGCTAGCGGGGGGGCTTATCGAGCAGTACTTC. Its translation: CASSPGRGLAGGLIEQYF. Using reference TRBV5-1 and TRBJ2-7 for the parts outside the CDR3, the full variable domain is KAGVTQTPRYLIKTRGQQVTLSCSPISGHRSVSWYQQTPGQGLQFLFEYFSETQRNKGNFPGRFSGRQFSNSRSEMNVSTLELGDSALYLCASSPGRGLAGGLIEQYFGPGTRLTVT.

This chain uses TRBV19 with TRBJ1-5; 7 bases fit TRBD1. The CDR3 runs to 15 residues. J lost 0 bases, V lost 7 bases, and 6 bases had no gene match. Germline assignment: CDR1 LNHDA and CDR2 SQIVND (reference sequence). The CDR3 nucleotides are TGTGCCAGTACCAGCGACAGGGCTAGCAATCAGCCCCAGCATTTT. It encodes CASTSDRASNQPQHF. Together with reference TRBV19 and TRBJ1-5, the CDR3 gives the full variable domain: DGGITQSPKYLFRKEGQNVTLSCEQNLNHDAMYWYRQDPGQGLRLIYYSQIVNDFQKGDIAEGYSVSREKKESFPLTVTSAQKNPTAFYLCASTSDRASNQPQHFGDGTRLSIL.

The count of this clone is one. The CDR3 sequence is CASSMTESGNTIYF. CDR3 coding DNA: TGTGCCAGCAGTATGACAGAATCTGGAAACACCATATATTTT. The chain has TRBV6-1 and TRBJ1-3, with D possibly TRBD1 on 5 matching bases. V was clipped by 5 bases and J by 1 base, with 9 bases between them. The germline V gene has CDR1 MNHNS and CDR2 SASEGT. This CDR3 contains 14 residues.

The chain is built from TRBV7-2 and TRBJ1-4; D is unresolved. In germline, CDR1 is SGHTA, CDR2 FQGNSA. Trimming shortened V by 2 bases and J by 1 base, and 11 bases separated the two germline ends. The CDR3 totals 16 residues. The CDR3 spells CASSLNPGRTNEKLFF. The CDR3 DNA follows: TGTGCCAGCAGCTTAAACCCGGGGAGAACTAATGAAAAACTGTTTTTT.

V and J are TRBV6-1 and TRBJ2-7, with TRBD1 matching over 7 bases. J was trimmed by 3 bases and V by 4 bases; bases with no gene match: 9. Per the germline V gene, CDR1 is MNHNS and CDR2 is SASEGT. The CDR3 covers 15 residues. Here the CDR3 reads CASSGGRTGDYEQYF. The CDR3 DNA sequence: TGTGCCAGCAGTGGAGGAAGGACAGGAGACTACGAGCAGTACTTC.

The chain links TRBV5-8 to TRBJ1-6, with D hard to call. V dropped 3 bases and J dropped 10 bases, with 17 bases sitting between them. The CDR3 is made up of 15 amino acids. From germline, CDR1 is SGHTS and CDR2 YDEGEE. The CDR3 loop reads CASSSAVRRQSPLHF. The CDR3 nucleotides are TGTGCCAGCAGCTCTGCGGTACGACGCCAGTCACCCCTCCACTTT.

This chain links TRBV5-1 with TRBJ2-5; 7 nucleotides line up with TRBD2. V dropped 2 bases and J dropped 5; count of bases not matched to a gene: 12. Germline V gives CDR1 SGHRS, CDR2 YFSETQ. This CDR3 contains 16 residues. The CDR3 region is CASSFGYLAARETQYF. CDR3 bases: TGCGCCAGCAGCTTCGGGTACCTAGCGGCCCGGGAGACCCAGTACTTC. The full variable domain, its missing parts supplied by reference TRBV5-1 and TRBJ2-5, is KAGVTQTPRYLIKTRGQQVTLSCSPISGHRSVSWYQQTPGQGLQFLFEYFSETQRNKGNFPGRFSGRQFSNSRSEMNVSTLELGDSALYLCASSFGYLAARETQYFGPGTRLLVL.

The rearrangement joins TRBV27 to TRBJ1-1, with D tentatively TRBD1 (6 bases). Germline loops: CDR1 MNHEY, CDR2 SMNVEV (reference sequence). V lost 3 bases, J lost 4 bases, and 12 bases lay in between. The length of the CDR3 is 14 residues. CDR3 residues: CASSLAGGLTEAFF. The CDR3 coding sequence is TGTGCCAGCAGTTTGGCCGGGGGGCTCACTGAAGCTTTCTTT.